This T cell receptor (beta chain) emerged from a study of blood T cell repertoires in COVID-19. Repertoires were generated with immunoSEQ multiplex PCR, while TCRdb's copy carries only in-frame clones and drops some. The sample contains over 85,000 clones, around 87% of which appear only once. The clonotype was recovered from a human donor in a cohort sampled during active COVID-19. Sequencing was carried out using peripheral blood.

CDR3 sequence reads: CASSAAAIGYTF. DNA for the CDR3: TGTGCCAGCAGCGCCGCAGCGATTGGCTACACCTTC. This chain joins TRBV28 and TRBJ1-2; D is unresolved. The CDR3 is 12 residues long. Per germline, CDR1 MDHEN and CDR2 SYDVKM. Trimming removed 6 bases at V and 7 bases at J, with 12 bases between.